These 26 T cell receptor beta chains share one sample of origin, sequenced in a study of cytomegalovirus exposure and HLA in healthy donors. The PCR contained 60 Vbeta and 13 Jbeta primers. Some clones are missing from TCRdb's copy, which holds only in-frame ones; the method was immunoSEQ multiplex PCR. In total, the table holds some 75,000 clones. The source material was PBMCs. The receptors derive from a boy aged 5-17 years in good health and CMV-seronegative.

The rearrangement links TRBV29-1 to TRBJ1-1, with 8 bases aligning to TRBD1. CDR3 length equals 14 residues. V was clipped by 3 bases and J by 4 bases; unmatched bases: 7. Per germline, CDR1 SQVTM and CDR2 ANQGSEA. The CDR3 here is CSVDGQGVGTEAFF. The CDR3 region has the DNA TGCAGCGTTGACGGACAGGGTGTTGGCACTGAAGCTTTCTTT.

The V gene is TRBV4-3, the J gene TRBJ2-7, with 12 bases that match TRBD2. CDR1 is LGHNA and CDR2 is YSLEER in the germline V gene. The CDR3 is made up of 17 amino acids. After removal of 1 base from V and 3 bases from J, the junction contained 7 bases not matched to a gene. The CDR3 coding sequence is TGCGCCAGCAGCCAAGCGGCCGGGACTAGCGGGTTCTACGAGCAGTACTTC. Translating it yields CASSQAAGTSGFYEQYF.

V usage is TRBV7-9 and J usage is TRBJ2-7; D unresolved. The ends were cut back, 3 bases at V and 3 bases at J, with 6 bases in the middle. Germline V CDR1 and CDR2: SEHNR, FQNEAQ (reference sequence). CDR3 length: 12 amino acids. The CDR3 loop is CASSLSFYEQYF. The CDR3 DNA reads as TGTGCCAGCAGCTTGTCTTTCTACGAGCAGTACTTC.

This chain connects TRBV4-2 to TRBJ2-1, with 16 bases matching TRBD2. V shed 0 bases, J shed 8 bases, and the junction held 7 bases outside the gene matches. The germline gives CDR1 LGHNA, CDR2 YNFKEQ. This CDR3 has 18 residues. The CDR3 bases are TGTGCCAGCAGCCAAGACGGGACTAGCGGGAGGGTTCTGGATGAGCAGTTCTTC. Translated: CASSQDGTSGRVLDEQFF.

The chain recombines TRBV29-1 with TRBJ2-7; TRBD1 matches 10 bases. Germline V gives CDR1 SQVTM, CDR2 ANQGSEA. This CDR3 has 16 amino acids. The junction had 6 bases not matched to a gene; V was cut back by 1 base and J by 0 bases. CDR3 amino acids: CSVEVGTGVSSYEQYF. As DNA, the CDR3 is TGCAGCGTTGAAGTGGGGACAGGGGTGAGCTCCTACGAGCAGTACTTC.

The J gene is TRBJ2-7, the V gene TRBV27, with 7 bases identical to TRBD1. V trimming: 5 bases; J trimming: 1 base; junction bases outside the gene matches: 11. Germline CDR1 and CDR2: MNHEY and SMNVEV (reference sequence). There are 16 residues in the CDR3. The chain's CDR3 is CASSDFAAGGSYEQYF. The CDR3 DNA sequence: TGTGCCAGCAGTGACTTCGCGGCAGGGGGTTCCTACGAGCAGTACTTC.

The genes are TRBV6-5 and TRBJ2-5; 11 positions match TRBD1. V gave up 8 bases and J gave up 5 bases; unmatched junction bases: 1. Germline V CDR1 and CDR2: MNHEY, SVGAGI. The length of the CDR3 is 12 residues. CDR3 amino acids: CASWDRGETQYF. As DNA, the CDR3 is TGTGCCAGCTGGGACAGGGGGGAGACCCAGTACTTC.

This chain joins TRBV27 and TRBJ2-2, with 10 bases aligning to TRBD2. The CDR3 sequence is 16 residues long. The germline V gene encodes CDR1 MNHEY and CDR2 SMNVEV (reference sequence). V shed 2 bases and J 5 bases; nucleotides not matched to a gene: 5. This CDR3 reads CASSLRSTSGTGELFF. The CDR3 nucleotides read TGTGCCAGCAGTTTACGGTCGACTAGCGGGACCGGGGAGCTGTTTTTT.

The V and J genes are TRBV7-2 and TRBJ2-3, with D maybe TRBD2 (5 bases). V lost 2 bases, J lost 6 bases, and 15 bases lay in between. The CDR3 loop spans 15 amino acids. Germline assignment: CDR1 SGHTA and CDR2 FQGNSA. Written as DNA, the CDR3 is TGTGCCAGCAGCTTAACCCTCTTGGAGGCGGATACGCAGTATTTT. This translates into CASSLTLLEADTQYF.

The genes are TRBV11-2 and TRBJ2-5; D is uncertain. Germline-derived CDR1 and CDR2 are SGHAT and FQNNGV. The V end was cut by 5 bases, the J end by 2 bases, with 3 bases between. The CDR3 runs 11 residues. Here the CDR3 DNA reads TGTGCCAGCAGCCGGCAAGAGACCCAGTACTTC. Amino acid sequence: CASSRQETQYF.

On this clone itself: At one end, the junction sequence differs from germline, possibly due to a read error. The sample has other DNA sequences that encode this CDR3 too. This chain joins TRBV7-9 and TRBJ1-1; 12 bases match TRBD1. CDR1 is SEHNR and CDR2 is FQNEAQ in the germline V gene (reference sequence). The CDR3 has 15 residues. The CDR3 loop is CASSLDGTGGTEAFF. The CDR3 region has the DNA TGTGCCAGCAGCTTAGACGGGACAGGGGGCACTGAGGCTTTCTTT.

The chain uses TRBV7-3 and TRBJ2-2; tentative D call: TRBD2 (7 bases). This CDR3 is 16 amino acids long. From germline, CDR1 is SGHTA and CDR2 FQGTGA. Between the trimmed V and J ends, which lost 1 base and 0 bases, there was a span of 9 bases. The CDR3 DNA sequence: TGTGCCAGCAGCTTAATGGGGGGGCCGAACACCGGGGAGCTGTTTTTT. Protein product: CASSLMGGPNTGELFF.

The chain is built from TRBV7-7 and TRBJ2-5; D might be TRBD2 (7 bases). Per the germline V gene, CDR1 is SSHAT and CDR2 is FNYEAQ (reference sequence). Between the trimmed V and J ends, which lost 7 bases and 7 bases, there was a span of 22 bases. This CDR3 is built from 15 residues. The CDR3 is CASTRGGDASGTQYF. The CDR3 DNA reads TGTGCCAGCACCCGCGGGGGCGACGCAAGTGGGACCCAGTACTTC.

The chain recombines TRBV11-3 with TRBJ1-5; no reliable D call. V lost 7 bases to trimming and J lost 4 bases, with 23 bases between them. The CDR3 consists of 17 residues. CDR1 SGHNT and CDR2 YENEEA come from the germline V gene. The CDR3 DNA follows: TGTGCCAGCATCATAAGAGGAGAGAACGACTGTAATCAGCCCCAGCATTTT. Its translation: CASIIRGENDCNQPQHF.

The chain links TRBV7-9 to TRBJ2-2, with D uncertain. The germline gives CDR1 SEHNR, CDR2 FQNEAQ (reference sequence). The CDR3 has 16 residues. V was trimmed by 4 bases and J by 7 bases, leaving 19 bases between them. This CDR3 is CASSSPGTLPGGELFF. The CDR3 nucleotides read TGTGCCAGCAGCTCCCCTGGAACCCTTCCAGGCGGGGAGCTGTTTTTT.

V is TRBV4-1 and J is TRBJ1-5; maybe TRBD1 (6 bases). Trimming took off 4 bases at V and 0 bases at J, with 10 bases between the two ends. CDR1 and CDR2 (germline): MGHRA, YSYEKL. This CDR3 has 15 amino acids. The CDR3 coding sequence is TGCGCCAGCAGCCGGACAGATTATAGCAATCAGCCCCAGCATTTT. As protein: CASSRTDYSNQPQHF.

The CDR3 reads CASSLEQGNEQFF. The CDR3 DNA sequence: TGTGCCAGCAGCTTGGAACAGGGAAATGAGCAGTTCTTC. The chain employs TRBV7-9 and TRBJ2-1; tentative D call: TRBD1 (6 bases). CDR3 length: 13 amino acids. Deletions cut 3 bases from V and 7 bases from J, with 10 bases between. Per the germline V gene, CDR1 is SEHNR and CDR2 is FQNEAQ (reference sequence).

J is TRBJ2-3 and V is TRBV4-3; possible D gene TRBD1, 6 bases. The CDR3 extends over 13 amino acids. Germline assignment: CDR1 LGHNA and CDR2 YSLEER. Trimming shortened V by 4 bases and J by 9 bases, and 14 bases separated the two germline ends. This chain's CDR3 is CASSPDRGQTQYF. The CDR3 DNA reads TGCGCCAGCAGCCCTGACCGGGGACAAACGCAGTATTTT.

The rearrangement joins TRBV9 to TRBJ1-1, with D unresolved. The germline CDR1 and CDR2 sequences are SGDLS and YYNGEE. The CDR3 length is 15 residues. V shed 1 base and J shed 3 bases, with 13 bases lying between them. The CDR3 bases are TGTGCCAGCAGCGTAAGTCTTCAGAAAGACACTGAAGCTTTCTTT. Its protein product is CASSVSLQKDTEAFF.

V is TRBV4-3 and J is TRBJ1-2, with D possibly TRBD1 on 6 matching bases. CDR1 is LGHNA and CDR2 is YSLEER in the germline V gene. This CDR3 region has 16 residues. V was clipped by 2 bases and J by 4 bases, with 17 bases between them. The CDR3, as DNA: TGCGCCAGCAGCCAATTTAGCTACGGACAGTCCTATGGCTACACCTTC. This sequence encodes CASSQFSYGQSYGYTF.

V is TRBV30 and J is TRBJ1-1; 7 bases align to TRBD1. J lost 3 bases, V lost 2 bases, and 9 bases had no gene match. This CDR3 is built from 15 residues. Per germline, CDR1 GTSNPN and CDR2 SVGIG (reference sequence). The CDR3 spells CAWSRKGGVYTEAFF. The CDR3 DNA reads as TGTGCCTGGAGTAGAAAAGGGGGCGTTTACACTGAAGCTTTCTTT.

V gene TRBV5-6 combines with J gene TRBJ2-7; D is possibly TRBD2 (6 bases). V was cut by 1 base and J by 0 bases, with 11 bases left in between. The CDR3 is 15 residues long. The germline V gene encodes CDR1 SGHDT and CDR2 YYEEEE. The chain's CDR3 is CASSLLPGSSYEQYF. The CDR3 DNA reads as TGTGCCAGCAGCTTGCTGCCCGGGAGCTCCTACGAGCAGTACTTC.

The chain has TRBV29-1 and TRBJ1-2, with D maybe TRBD1 (5 bases). The CDR3 consists of 12 residues. With 7 bases removed from V and 2 bases from J, the gap between germline ends came to 11 bases. The germline CDR1 and CDR2 sequences are SQVTM and ANQGSEA. CDR3 protein: CSAEGLNYGYTF. For the CDR3, the DNA is TGCAGCGCAGAGGGACTGAACTATGGCTACACCTTC. Full variable domain (outside the CDR3, taken from reference TRBV29-1 and TRBJ1-2): SAVISQKPSRDICQRGTSLTIQCQVDSQVTMMFWYRQQPGQSLTLIATANQGSEATYESGFVIDKFPISRPNLTFSTLTVSNMSPEDSSIYLCSAEGLNYGYTFGSGTRLTVV.

This sequence joins TRBV19 and TRBJ2-1; 8 nucleotides match TRBD1. This CDR3 region has 15 residues. Germline lookup yields CDR1 LNHDA and CDR2 SQIVND (reference sequence). Trimming at V came to 5 bases and at J to 6 bases, leaving 9 bases not matched to a gene. CDR3 in DNA: TGTGCCAGTAGTCTACGACAGGGGCTATTCAATGAGCAGTTCTTC. Amino acids: CASSLRQGLFNEQFF.

The CDR3 region is CASSRGQGNTDTQYF. In DNA form, the CDR3 reads TGTGCCAGCAGCCGGGGACAGGGGAACACAGATACGCAGTATTTT. The rearrangement links TRBV5-6 to TRBJ2-3; 10 bases match TRBD1. The germline V gene encodes CDR1 SGHDT and CDR2 YYEEEE. Trimming cost V 4 bases and J 2 bases; bases outside gene matches: 4. The CDR3 has 15 amino acids.

Written as DNA, the CDR3 is TGTGCCAGCAGGAACTTGAACACTGAAGCTTTCTTT. Translating gives CASRNLNTEAFF. V and J are TRBV2 and TRBJ1-1; D is undetermined. Trimming left V 6 bases short and J 0 bases short, with 5 bases between. Germline V gives CDR1 SNHLY, CDR2 FYNNEI. The CDR3 totals 12 residues.